This TCR beta chain was captured by sequencing in a study of cytomegalovirus exposure and HLA in healthy donors. Study conclusions and caveats: Excluded were some V segments that proved indistinguishable, including TRBV6-2 and TRBV6-3. A classifier reportedly called cytomegalovirus status with high sensitivity and specificity. According to the study, roughly 160 TCR beta chains were cytomegalovirus-associated.

The CDR3 sequence is 14 residues long. The germline gives CDR1 SGHTA, CDR2 FQGTGA. V shed 3 bases and J shed 7 bases, with 16 bases lying between them. Vbeta (60) and Jbeta (13) primers were used in the PCR. Repertoires were generated with immunoSEQ multiplex PCR, while TCRdb's copy carries only in-frame clones and drops some. This sample carries about 150,000 clones, around four fifths of them seen once, and the ten largest clones take less than 2%. It was healthy bone marrow donors who served as donors. Turning to this clone: Its cognate antigen is unknown.

The sequencing input was PBMCs. V and J are TRBV7-3 and TRBJ2-7; TRBD2 might be the D (6 bases). The receptor was derived from a man in his forties or fifties in good health and CMV-seronegative. This CDR3 reads CASSFAGSAGEQYF. The CDR3 DNA follows: TGTGCCAGCAGCTTCGCGGGATCGGCAGGAGAGCAGTACTTC.